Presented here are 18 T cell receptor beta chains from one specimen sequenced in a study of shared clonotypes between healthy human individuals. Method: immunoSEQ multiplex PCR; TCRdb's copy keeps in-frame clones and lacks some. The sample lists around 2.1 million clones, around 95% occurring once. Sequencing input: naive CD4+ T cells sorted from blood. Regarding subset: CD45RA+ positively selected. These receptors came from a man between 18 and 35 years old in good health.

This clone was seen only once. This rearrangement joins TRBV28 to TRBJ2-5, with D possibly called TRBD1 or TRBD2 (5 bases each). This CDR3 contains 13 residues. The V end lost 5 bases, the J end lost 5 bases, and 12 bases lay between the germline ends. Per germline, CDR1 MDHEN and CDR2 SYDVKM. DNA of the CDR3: TGTGCCAGCAGTAGGGACGGAAAGGAGACCCAGTACTTC. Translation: CASSRDGKETQYF.

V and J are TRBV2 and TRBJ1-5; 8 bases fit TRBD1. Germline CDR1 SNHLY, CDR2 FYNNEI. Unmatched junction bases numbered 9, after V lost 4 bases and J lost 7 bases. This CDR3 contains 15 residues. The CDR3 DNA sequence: TGTGCCAGCAGTGTTCTAGGACAGGGTCGGCAGCCCCAGCATTTT. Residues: CASSVLGQGRQPQHF. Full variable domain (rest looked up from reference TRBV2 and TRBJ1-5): EPEVTQTPSHQVTQMGQEVILRCVPISNHLYFYWYRQILGQKVEFLVSFYNNEISEKSEIFDDQFSVERPDGSNFTLKIRSTKLEDSAMYFCASSVLGQGRQPQHFGDGTRLSIL.

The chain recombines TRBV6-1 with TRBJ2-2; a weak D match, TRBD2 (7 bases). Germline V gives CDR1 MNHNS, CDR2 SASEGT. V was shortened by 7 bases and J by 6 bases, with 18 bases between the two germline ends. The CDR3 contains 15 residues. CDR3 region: CASTSRGAIPGELFF. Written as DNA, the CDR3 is TGTGCCAGCACCTCACGGGGGGCGATCCCCGGGGAGCTGTTTTTT.

The CDR3, as DNA: TGTGCCATCAGTACTACAGGTCCAGGGGAATTCTACAATGAGCAGTTCTTC. Amino acid sequence: CAISTTGPGEFYNEQFF. The V call is TRBV10-3, the J call TRBJ2-1; possibly TRBD1 for D (6 bases). The V gene lost 5 bases and the J gene lost 3 bases, with 20 bases spanning the gap. Germline V gene lookup returns CDR1 ENHRY and CDR2 SYGVKD. The CDR3 extends over 17 amino acids.

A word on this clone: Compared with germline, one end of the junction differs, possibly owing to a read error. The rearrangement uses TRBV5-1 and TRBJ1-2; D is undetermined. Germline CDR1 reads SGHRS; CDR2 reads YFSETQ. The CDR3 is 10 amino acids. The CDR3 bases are TGCGCCAGCACCCCTCCCAACACCCGCTTC. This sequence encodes CASTPPNTRF.

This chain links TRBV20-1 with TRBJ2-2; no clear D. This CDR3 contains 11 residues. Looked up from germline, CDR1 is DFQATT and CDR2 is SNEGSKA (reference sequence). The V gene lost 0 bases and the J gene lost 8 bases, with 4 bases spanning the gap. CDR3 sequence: CSARDVGELFF. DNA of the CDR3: TGCAGTGCTAGAGATGTAGGGGAGCTGTTTTTT.

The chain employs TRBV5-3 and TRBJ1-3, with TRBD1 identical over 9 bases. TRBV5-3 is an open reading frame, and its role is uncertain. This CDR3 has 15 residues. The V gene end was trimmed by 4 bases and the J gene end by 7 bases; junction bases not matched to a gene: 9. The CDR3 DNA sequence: TGTGCCAGAAGCGCGGGACAGGGAGGAGGCAACACCATATATTTT. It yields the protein CARSAGQGGGNTIYF.

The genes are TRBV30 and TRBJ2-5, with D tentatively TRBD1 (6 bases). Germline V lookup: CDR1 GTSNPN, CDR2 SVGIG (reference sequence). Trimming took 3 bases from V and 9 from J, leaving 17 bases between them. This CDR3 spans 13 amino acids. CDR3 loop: CAWRPGHPGAQYF. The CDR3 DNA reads TGTGCCTGGAGACCGGGCCACCCAGGGGCCCAGTACTTC.

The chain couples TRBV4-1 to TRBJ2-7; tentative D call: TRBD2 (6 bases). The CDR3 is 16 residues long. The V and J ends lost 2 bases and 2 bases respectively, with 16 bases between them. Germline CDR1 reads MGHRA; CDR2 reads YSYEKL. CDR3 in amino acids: CASSQLWVRDTYEQYF. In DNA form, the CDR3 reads TGCGCCAGCAGCCAACTATGGGTGCGGGATACCTACGAGCAGTACTTC.

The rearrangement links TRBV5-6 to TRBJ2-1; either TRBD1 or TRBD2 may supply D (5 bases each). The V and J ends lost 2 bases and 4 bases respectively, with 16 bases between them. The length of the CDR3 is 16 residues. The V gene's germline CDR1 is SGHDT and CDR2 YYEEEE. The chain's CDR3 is CASSFRGAALYNEQFF. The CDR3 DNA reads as TGTGCCAGCAGCTTCAGAGGGGCAGCGTTATACAATGAGCAGTTCTTC.

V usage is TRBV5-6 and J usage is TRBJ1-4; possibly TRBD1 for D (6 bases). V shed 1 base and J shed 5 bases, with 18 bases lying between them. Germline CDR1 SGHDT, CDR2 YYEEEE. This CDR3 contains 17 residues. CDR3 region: CASSLSRVRGPNEKLFF. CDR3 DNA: TGTGCCAGCAGCTTGTCTCGAGTCAGGGGTCCCAATGAAAAACTGTTTTTT.

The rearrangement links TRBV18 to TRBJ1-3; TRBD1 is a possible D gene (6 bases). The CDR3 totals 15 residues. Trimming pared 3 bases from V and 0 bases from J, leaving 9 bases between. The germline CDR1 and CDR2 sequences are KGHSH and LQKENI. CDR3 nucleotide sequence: TGTGCCAGCTCACCGAAACAGGGCTCTGGAAACACCATATATTTT. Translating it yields CASSPKQGSGNTIYF. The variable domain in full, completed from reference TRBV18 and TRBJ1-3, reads NAGVMQNPRHLVRRRGQEARLRCSPMKGHSHVYWYRQLPEEGLKFMVYLQKENIIDESGMPKERFSAEFPKEGPSILRIQQVVRGDSAAYFCASSPKQGSGNTIYFGEGSWLTVV.

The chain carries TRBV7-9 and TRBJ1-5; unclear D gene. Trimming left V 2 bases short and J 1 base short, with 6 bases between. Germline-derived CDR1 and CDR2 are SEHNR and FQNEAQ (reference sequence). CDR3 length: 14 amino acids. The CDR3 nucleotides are TGTGCCAGCAGCTTATCCGACAGCAATCAGCCCCAGCATTTT. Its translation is CASSLSDSNQPQHF. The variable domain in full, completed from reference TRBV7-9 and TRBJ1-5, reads DTGVSQNPRHKITKRGQNVTFRCDPISEHNRLYWYRQTLGQGPEFLTYFQNEAQLEKSRLLSDRFSAERPKGSFSTLEIQRTEQGDSAMYLCASSLSDSNQPQHFGDGTRLSIL.

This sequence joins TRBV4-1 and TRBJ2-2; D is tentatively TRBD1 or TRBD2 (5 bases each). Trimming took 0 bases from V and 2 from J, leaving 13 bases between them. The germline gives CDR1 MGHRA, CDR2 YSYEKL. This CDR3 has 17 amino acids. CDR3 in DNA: TGCGCCAGCAGCCAAGATCCAGGGAGAACTAACACCGGGGAGCTGTTTTTT. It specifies CASSQDPGRTNTGELFF.

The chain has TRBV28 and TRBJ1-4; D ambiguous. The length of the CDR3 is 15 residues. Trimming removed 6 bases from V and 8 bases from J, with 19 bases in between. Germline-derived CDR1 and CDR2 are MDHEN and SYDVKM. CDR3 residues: CASSPLNTGTEKLFF. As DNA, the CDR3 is TGTGCCAGCAGCCCACTTAACACTGGAACCGAAAAACTGTTTTTT.

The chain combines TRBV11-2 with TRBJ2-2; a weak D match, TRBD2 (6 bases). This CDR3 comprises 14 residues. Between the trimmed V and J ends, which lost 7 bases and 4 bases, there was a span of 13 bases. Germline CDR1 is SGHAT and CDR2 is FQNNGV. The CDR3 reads CASTWEVRTGELFF. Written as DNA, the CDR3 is TGTGCCAGCACTTGGGAGGTTCGCACCGGGGAGCTGTTTTTT.

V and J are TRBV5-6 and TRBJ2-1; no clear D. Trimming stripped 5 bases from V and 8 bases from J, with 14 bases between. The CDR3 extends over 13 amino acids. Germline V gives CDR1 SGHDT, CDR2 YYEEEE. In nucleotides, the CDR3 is TGTGCCAGCAGTTACGTGACCGTAGATGAGCAGTTCTTC. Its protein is CASSYVTVDEQFF.

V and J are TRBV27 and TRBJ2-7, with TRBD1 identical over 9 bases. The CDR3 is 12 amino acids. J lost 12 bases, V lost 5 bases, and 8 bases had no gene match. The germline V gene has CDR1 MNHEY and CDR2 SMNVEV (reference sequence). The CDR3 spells CASSPPTGGLYF. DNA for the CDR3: TGTGCCAGCAGTCCACCGACAGGGGGTCTGTACTTC.